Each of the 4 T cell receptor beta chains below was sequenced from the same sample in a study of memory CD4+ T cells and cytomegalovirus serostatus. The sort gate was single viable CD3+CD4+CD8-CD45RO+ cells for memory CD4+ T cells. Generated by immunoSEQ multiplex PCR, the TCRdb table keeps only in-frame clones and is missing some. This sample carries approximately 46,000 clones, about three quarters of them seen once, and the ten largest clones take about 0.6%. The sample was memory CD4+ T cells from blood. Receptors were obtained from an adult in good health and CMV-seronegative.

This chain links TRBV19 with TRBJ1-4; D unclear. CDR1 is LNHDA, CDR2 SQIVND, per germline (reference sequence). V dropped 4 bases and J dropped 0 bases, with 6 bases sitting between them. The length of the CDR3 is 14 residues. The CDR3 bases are TGTGCCAGTAGTAGGCAGGCAACTAATGAAAAACTGTTTTTT. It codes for CASSRQATNEKLFF.

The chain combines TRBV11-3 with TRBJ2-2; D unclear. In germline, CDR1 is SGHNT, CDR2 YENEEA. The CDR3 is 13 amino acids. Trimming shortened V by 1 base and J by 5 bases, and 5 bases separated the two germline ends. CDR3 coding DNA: TGTGCCAGCAGCTTAGGACGGACCGGGGAGCTGTTTTTT. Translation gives CASSLGRTGELFF.

The chain's CDR3 is CASSLSISPSSYNSPLHF. The DNA for the CDR3 is TGTGCCAGCAGCTTGTCAATAAGCCCAAGCTCCTATAATTCACCCCTCCACTTT. The V gene is TRBV5-8, the J gene TRBJ1-6; D uncertain. CDR3 size: 18 residues. V dropped 1 base and J dropped 0 bases, with 14 bases sitting between them. Germline loops: CDR1 SGHTS, CDR2 YDEGEE. Together with reference TRBV5-8 and TRBJ1-6, the CDR3 gives the full variable domain: EAGVTQSPTHLIKTRGQQATLRCSPISGHTSVYWYQQALGLGLQFLLWYDEGEERNRGNFPPRFSGRQFPNYSSELNVNALELEDSALYLCASSLSISPSSYNSPLHFGNGTRLTVT.

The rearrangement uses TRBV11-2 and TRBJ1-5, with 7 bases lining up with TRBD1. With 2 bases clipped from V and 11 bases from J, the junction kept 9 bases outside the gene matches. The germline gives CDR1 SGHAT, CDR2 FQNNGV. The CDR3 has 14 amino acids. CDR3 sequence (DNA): TGTGCCAGCAGCTTACGTAATACAGGGACAGCCCAGCATTTT. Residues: CASSLRNTGTAQHF.